This passage covers 30 T cell receptor beta chains from one sample sequenced in a study of T cell repertoires in cytomegalovirus infection. TCRdb fed the reads into MiXCR, producing one record per CDR3 protein. Here the sample spans a few hundred thousand distinct CDR3 sequences, 40% being singletons. The antigens these receptors bind are not known. Sequencing was performed on cultured PBMCs, taken from culture after CMV antigen stimulation. The receptors were sampled from a human donor in good health (CMV status not recorded). Some clones in this sample may be carry-over from other donors' samples.

This clonotype occurred a few times. The V and J genes are TRBV28 and TRBJ2-7, with D maybe TRBD2 (5 bases). Trimming shortened V by 7 bases and J by 3 bases, and 19 bases separated the two germline ends. CDR3 length: 15 residues. Germline values: CDR1 MDHEN, CDR2 SYDVKM. CDR3 loop: CASTERGLGFYEQYF. DNA for the CDR3: TGTGCCAGCACCGAACGCGGACTTGGATTCTACGAGCAGTACTTC.

This clonotype was seen a handful of times. The rearrangement joins TRBV4-1 to TRBJ2-1; unclear D gene. V was cut by 0 bases and J by 10 bases, with 10 bases left in between. This CDR3 is 13 amino acids long. Germline CDR1 MGHRA, CDR2 YSYEKL. CDR3 nucleotide sequence: TGCGCCAGCAGCCAAGATGAAACGGAGGAGCAGTTCTTC. Its translation: CASSQDETEEQFF.

In its sample, this clonotype was seen a few times. V is TRBV7-6 and J is TRBJ2-1, with D possibly TRBD2 on 5 matching bases. In germline, CDR1 is SGHVS, CDR2 FNYEAQ. Trimming stripped 5 bases from V and 3 bases from J, with 14 bases between. The CDR3 length is 15 residues. The DNA for the CDR3 is TGTGCCAGCAGCCTCTCGGCTAGCTTCTACAATGAGCAGTTCTTC. Protein: CASSLSASFYNEQFF. Full variable domain (rest looked up from reference TRBV7-6 and TRBJ2-1): GAGVSQSPRYKVTKRGQDVALRCDPISGHVSLYWYRQALGQGPEFLTYFNYEAQQDKSGLPNDRFSAERPEGSISTLTIQRTEQRDSAMYRCASSLSASFYNEQFFGPGTRLTVL.

This chain connects TRBV19 to TRBJ1-1; no clear D gene. The CDR3 is 11 amino acids. Germline CDR1 LNHDA, CDR2 SQIVND (reference sequence). The V gene lost 2 bases and the J gene lost 7 bases, with 5 bases spanning the gap. This chain's CDR3 is CASSIRFEAFF. CDR3 in DNA: TGTGCCAGTAGTATACGATTTGAAGCTTTCTTT.

This clonotype was detected only a few times. J is TRBJ2-3 and V is TRBV7-8; 9 bases line up with TRBD2. Losses at the gene ends were 4 bases for V and 5 bases for J; bases not matched to a gene: 13. The CDR3 is 17 residues long. In germline, CDR1 is SGHVS, CDR2 FQNEAQ. The CDR3: CASSSPSSGRLGDTQYF. The CDR3 DNA is TGTGCCAGCAGCTCCCCGAGTAGCGGGAGACTTGGAGATACGCAGTATTTT.

This sequence joins TRBV2 and TRBJ1-1; D is ambiguous. The CDR3 spans 12 residues. V was shortened by 6 bases and J by 7 bases, with 12 bases between the two germline ends. CDR1 is SNHLY and CDR2 is FYNNEI in the germline V gene. The CDR3 sequence: CASRAVEFEAFF. The CDR3 bases are TGTGCCAGCAGGGCGGTTGAATTTGAAGCTTTCTTT.

A few counts support this clonotype. J is TRBJ2-7 and V is TRBV7-2; 7 bases line up with TRBD2. The germline V gene encodes CDR1 SGHTA and CDR2 FQGNSA. This CDR3 spans 17 amino acids. V gave up 0 bases and J gave up 4 bases; unmatched junction bases: 12. The CDR3 DNA is TGTGCCAGCAGCTTAGCGGGTGGGAGGGCCCTCGGTTACGAGCAGTACTTC. It yields the protein CASSLAGGRALGYEQYF.

The chain uses TRBV2 and TRBJ1-1; TRBD1 matches at 8 bases. This CDR3 has 14 amino acids. CDR1 is SNHLY, CDR2 FYNNEI, per germline. Trimming took 2 bases from V and 4 from J; bases not matched to a gene: 3. The CDR3 nucleotides read TGTGCCAGCAGTGAAAACAGGGGGGCCACTGAAGCTTTCTTT. Encoded protein: CASSENRGATEAFF.

The rearrangement links TRBV19 to TRBJ2-1; 11 positions match TRBD2. Per germline, CDR1 LNHDA and CDR2 SQIVND (reference sequence). The CDR3 sequence is 15 residues long. V gave up 4 bases and J gave up 6 bases; unmatched junction bases: 5. CDR3 protein: CASSTRLAGTNEQFF. CDR3 nucleotide sequence: TGTGCCAGTAGTACTAGACTAGCGGGAACCAATGAGCAGTTCTTC.

This chain connects TRBV20-1 to TRBJ1-1, with D unresolved. Germline-derived CDR1 and CDR2 are DFQATT and SNEGSKA (reference sequence). CDR3 length equals 13 residues. Trimming took off 1 base at V and 0 bases at J, with 6 bases between the two ends. Here the CDR3 reads CSARGNLNTEAFF. CDR3 in DNA: TGCAGTGCTAGAGGAAACTTGAACACTGAAGCTTTCTTT.

This clonotype was counted between two and nine times. The chain recombines TRBV7-9 with TRBJ2-1; TRBD2 aligns across 7 bases. The V gene end was trimmed by 5 bases and the J gene end by 10 bases; junction bases not matched to a gene: 11. This CDR3 spans 14 amino acids. In germline, CDR1 is SEHNR, CDR2 FQNEAQ (reference sequence). DNA for the CDR3: TGTGCCAGCAGCCTGACTAGCCCGGAGGGGGAGCAGTTCTTC. It is translated as CASSLTSPEGEQFF.

The gene calls are TRBV5-8 and TRBJ2-3; the D gene is possibly TRBD1 (5 bases). The germline gives CDR1 SGHTS, CDR2 YDEGEE. V lost 4 bases and J 10 bases, leaving 16 bases between the germline ends. CDR3 length: 13 amino acids. CDR3 region: CASSARGPRAQYF. CDR3 bases: TGTGCCAGCAGCGCCCGCGGACCCAGGGCGCAGTATTTT.

The rearrangement joins TRBV18 to TRBJ1-1, with TRBD1 matching over 8 bases. The CDR3 runs 16 residues. Germline V gene data show CDR1 as KGHSH and CDR2 as LQKENI. J was trimmed by 3 bases and V by 3 bases; bases with no gene match: 9. The CDR3 bases are TGTGCCAGCTCACCGGGACAGGCGGGGAAGGACACTGAAGCTTTCTTT. Translating gives CASSPGQAGKDTEAFF.

The chain carries TRBV12-3 or TRBV12-4 and TRBJ1-1; the D gene is possibly TRBD1 (6 bases). This CDR3 comprises 12 residues. The V gene lost 3 bases and the J gene lost 10 bases, with 12 bases spanning the gap. The CDR3, as DNA: TGTGCCAGCAGTTTTTCTCGGACAGTAGCTTTCTTT. It encodes CASSFSRTVAFF.

This clonotype was counted only a few times. The chain carries TRBV7-8 and TRBJ1-5; TRBD1 might be the D (5 bases). V was clipped by 5 bases and J by 4 bases, with 9 bases between them. Germline lookup yields CDR1 SGHVS and CDR2 FQNEAQ. The CDR3 runs 13 residues. CDR3 nucleotides: TGTGCCAGCAGCCAGGACACTAATCAGCCCCAGCATTTT. Its translation is CASSQDTNQPQHF.

Only a few counts were recorded for this clonotype. The V gene is TRBV7-2, the J gene TRBJ2-5; D may be TRBD1 or TRBD2 (5 bases each). Germline CDR1 SGHTA, CDR2 FQGNSA. The V end lost 2 bases, the J end lost 2 bases, and 21 bases lay between the germline ends. This CDR3 has 18 residues. The DNA for the CDR3 is TGTGCCAGCAGCTTACTTAGAATGGCAGGGAGTACTCAAGAGACCCAGTACTTC. It yields the protein CASSLLRMAGSTQETQYF.

This chain uses TRBV20-1 with TRBJ1-6; D is unclear. Trimming shortened V by 5 bases and J by 7 bases, and 12 bases separated the two germline ends. The CDR3 extends over 13 amino acids. CDR1 is DFQATT, CDR2 SNEGSKA, per germline (reference sequence). The CDR3 DNA reads TGCAGTGCTCAAGACATACGGAATTCACCCCTCCACTTT. Amino acids: CSAQDIRNSPLHF.

This rearrangement joins TRBV7-6 to TRBJ2-1, with no clear D. The germline CDR1 and CDR2 sequences are SGHVS and FNYEAQ. Trimming left V 5 bases short and J 5 bases short, with 16 bases between. This CDR3 is 15 amino acids long. The CDR3, as DNA: TGTGCCAGCAGCGCGCGAAGGTTAGGGCACAATGAGCAGTTCTTC. Its translation: CASSARRLGHNEQFF. Together with reference TRBV7-6 and TRBJ2-1, the CDR3 gives the full variable domain: GAGVSQSPRYKVTKRGQDVALRCDPISGHVSLYWYRQALGQGPEFLTYFNYEAQQDKSGLPNDRFSAERPEGSISTLTIQRTEQRDSAMYRCASSARRLGHNEQFFGPGTRLTVL.

V gene TRBV7-2 combines with J gene TRBJ2-7, with a tentative D call TRBD1 (5 bases). The germline CDR1 and CDR2 sequences are SGHTA and FQGNSA. V lost 4 bases to trimming and J lost 4 bases, with 14 bases between them. The CDR3 sequence is 14 residues long. DNA for the CDR3: TGTGCCAGCAGCTCCAGGGCCCGGCCATACGAGCAGTACTTC. Translated, it gives CASSSRARPYEQYF.

The V and J genes are TRBV6-9 and TRBJ1-5; no reliable D call. The V gene lost 8 bases and the J gene lost 0 bases, with 2 bases spanning the gap. Germline CDR1 and CDR2: MNHGY and SVAAGI. This CDR3 comprises 11 residues. The CDR3 region is CASVSNQPQHF. CDR3 nucleotide sequence: TGTGCCAGCGTTAGCAATCAGCCCCAGCATTTT.

This chain joins TRBV7-2 and TRBJ2-3, with 10 positions matching TRBD1. The CDR3 covers 16 residues. Germline CDR1 is SGHTA and CDR2 is FQGNSA. V trimming: 6 bases; J trimming: 3 bases; junction bases outside the gene matches: 9. The CDR3, as DNA: TGTGCCAGCAGGAGAGACAGGGGGCGGGGGACAGATACGCAGTATTTT. This translates into CASRRDRGRGTDTQYF.

This clonotype showed up just once. This chain connects TRBV28 to TRBJ1-2; D gene unclear. CDR3 length equals 15 residues. Deletions cut 5 bases from V and 6 bases from J, with 19 bases between. The germline gives CDR1 MDHEN, CDR2 SYDVKM. CDR3 nucleotide sequence: TGTGCCAGCAGTCTTCGGGATCCCAGGACCAATGGCTACACCTTC. It translates to CASSLRDPRTNGYTF.

V and J are TRBV4-2 and TRBJ1-4, with TRBD1 identical over 10 bases. CDR1 and CDR2 (germline): LGHNA, YNFKEQ. After removal of 4 bases from V and 8 bases from J, the junction contained 10 bases not matched to a gene. This CDR3 comprises 16 residues. The CDR3 DNA sequence: TGTGCCAGCAGCCGGGACCCGACAGGGGGCTCGGAAAAACTGTTTTTT. Translated, it gives CASSRDPTGGSEKLFF.

The V gene is TRBV11-2, the J gene TRBJ1-1; D uncertain. Germline-derived CDR1 and CDR2 are SGHAT and FQNNGV. V was clipped by 5 bases and J by 4 bases, with 20 bases between them. The CDR3 loop spans 16 amino acids. CDR3 DNA: TGTGCCAGCAGCCCAAACACCCTCGTCGTGATCACTGAAGCTTTCTTT. This codes for CASSPNTLVVITEAFF.

V usage is TRBV7-2 and J usage is TRBJ2-7, with a tentative D call TRBD2 (6 bases). From germline, CDR1 is SGHTA and CDR2 FQGNSA. The CDR3 is made up of 14 amino acids. Trimming took off 4 bases at V and 2 bases at J, with 12 bases between the two ends. The DNA for the CDR3 is TGTGCCAGCAGCTGGGGACTGCTTACCTACGAGCAGTACTTC. Its protein is CASSWGLLTYEQYF.

The chain recombines TRBV19 with TRBJ2-2; a possible D gene is TRBD1 (7 bases). CDR1 is LNHDA and CDR2 is SQIVND in the germline V gene (reference sequence). The CDR3 has 15 residues. Deletions cut 2 bases from V and 5 bases from J, with 12 bases between. Here the CDR3 DNA reads TGTGCCAGTAGTATACGACAGGGAGGTACCGGGGAGCTGTTTTTT. It codes for CASSIRQGGTGELFF. The whole variable domain, filled in from reference TRBV19 and TRBJ2-2, reads DGGITQSPKYLFRKEGQNVTLSCEQNLNHDAMYWYRQDPGQGLRLIYYSQIVNDFQKGDIAEGYSVSREKKESFPLTVTSAQKNPTAFYLCASSIRQGGTGELFFGEGSRLTVL.

The gene calls are TRBV7-2 and TRBJ2-3, with no clear D. V was shortened by 4 bases and J by 2 bases, with 10 bases between the two germline ends. The CDR3 contains 14 residues. Germline V CDR1 and CDR2: SGHTA, FQGNSA. The CDR3 spells CASSSTPLTDTQYF. In DNA form, the CDR3 reads TGTGCCAGCAGCTCCACCCCTCTCACAGATACGCAGTATTTT.

The J gene is TRBJ2-7, the V gene TRBV7-2, with 11 positions matching TRBD2. Trimming removed 5 bases from V and 6 bases from J; junction bases left unmatched: 9. This CDR3 is built from 15 residues. Germline loops: CDR1 SGHTA, CDR2 FQGNSA. CDR3 loop: CASSLTSGSFSEQYF. Here the CDR3 DNA reads TGTGCCAGCAGCCTCACTAGCGGGAGCTTTTCCGAGCAGTACTTC.

The chain uses TRBV20-1 and TRBJ1-3; D unresolved. V was pared by 8 bases and J by 1 base, with 9 bases between. CDR3 size: 12 residues. Germline lookup yields CDR1 DFQATT and CDR2 SNEGSKA (reference sequence). CDR3 DNA sequence: TGCAGTATGGTCTCATCTGGAAACACCATATATTTT. Translation gives CSMVSSGNTIYF.

This clonotype has only a few counts. The chain employs TRBV12-3 or TRBV12-4 and TRBJ2-2; 9 bases map to TRBD1. The ends lost 7 bases at V and 3 bases at J; junction bases unmatched: 9. CDR3 length equals 16 residues. Here the CDR3 reads CASTQRGQGHTGELFF. In DNA, the CDR3 is TGTGCCAGCACTCAACGGGGACAGGGCCACACCGGGGAGCTGTTTTTT.